This TCR beta chain was recorded in a study of CD8 T cells in ankylosing spondylitis. This clonotype was counted a few times. Its matching antigen is unknown. Overall study results and limits: Peripheral blood held disease-linked clones only at relatively low frequency, and these were CD8+.

Germline assignment: CDR1 MRHNA and CDR2 SNTAGT. The CDR3 covers 16 residues. V lost 0 bases, J lost 1 base, and 1 base stayed unmatched. Using its own MiXCR run on the 5' RACE reads, TCRdb lists one record per CDR3 protein. The sample records some 340,000 distinct CDR3 sequences, under 15% being singletons. V gene TRBV6-4 combines with J gene TRBJ2-1; 9 bases map to TRBD1. Input material: blood, either unsorted or a sorted T cell fraction (not recorded which). The TCR originated in a male donor with ankylosing spondylitis or in good health (not recorded which). CDR3 DNA sequence: TGTGCCAGCAGTGACTCGGGACAGGGTTCCTACAATGAGCAGTTCTTC. Translation: CASSDSGQGSYNEQFF.